A single T cell receptor beta chain is shown here with its context. There is no known antigen for this receptor. The record has no base qualities; no much larger clone is one base away. Using the deep immunoSEQ assay, TCR CDR3 regions were amplified from genomic DNA by multiplex PCR. Genomic DNA extracted from each cell subset was distributed evenly over all wells of several immunoSEQ 96-well plates, and each plate served as one replicate. Each replicate PCR for sorted subsets received around 0.2 ug genomic DNA, equal to some 32,000 T cell genomes. Purified libraries were measured with a Qubit 3.0 fluorometer, size-checked on a Bioanalyzer 2100, and measured again with the KAPA Library Quantification kit. Every immunoSEQ 96-well plate was sequenced on a dedicated single-read 150-cycle Illumina NextSeq 550 flow cell. On the study's bioinformatics: Because the immunoSEQ output held only junctional sequences and lacked quality scores, the filtering could not match the filtering applied to full-length reads. To assign V/J genes and CDR3, sequences were annotated using PyIR, a Python wrapper for IgBLAST v1.9, with IMGT germline references. Reads with weak V/J assignments (E-value above 1e-6), missing CDR3, stop codons, out-of-frame junctions, or ambiguous translated residues were removed. V3J clonotypes were defined as sequences sharing the same inferred V gene, J gene, and CDR3 amino acid sequence. The percentage overlap between two repertoires was calculated by dividing the number of shared unique clonotypes by the size of the smaller repertoire. RTK rarefaction, the Chao1 estimator, and Recon v2.1 estimates of unobserved clonotypes were used to assess repertoire richness. OLGA was used to compute generation probabilities for all TCRbeta clonotypes that the gDNA method yielded from several donors. The immuneACCESS repertoire file appears here via TCRdb, limited to in-frame rearrangements. These files lack a portion of the clones; in checked studies, under half of the deficit traces to unresolved V genes, and the cause of the others is not known. Clonal size and the V and J genes are those of that table, whereas D and trimming came from the DNA. Across this sample there are approximately 2.5 million clones, with roughly 93% seen only once. In total, the top ten clones hold approximately 0.37% of the sample.

These data belong to a study of shared clonotypes between healthy human individuals (dated by TCRdb to the early 2020s). Looking at the study overall: The cohort comprised a couple of women and three men aged 18 to 49 years. To increase sequencing depth and limit assay-specific biases, TCR repertoire library preparation and sequencing were carried out by different laboratories using diverse techniques. For each donor, CD4 naive and CD4 memory were each run on three plates, CD8 naive on two plates, and CD8 memory on one plate. Blood TCR repertoires of about 5 healthy adults were deeply sequenced to estimate repertoire size and the extent of clonotype sharing between individuals. Leukapheresis yielded between about 0.94 and 10 billion PBMCs per donor.

V and J are trimmed by 4 bases and 5 bases, and the gene matches miss 14 bases of the junction. The germline V gene supplies CDR1 SGHVS and CDR2 FNYEAQ. Its CDR3 holds 18 amino acids, cysteine through phenylalanine. CDR3 DNA is the only sequence kept; it has 54 bases, read in frame from the first base. What the authors observed across the whole study: Even with the large sequencing depth, rarefaction of the sorted-subset datasets indicated that sequencing was incomplete. Pairwise subsampling led to the expectation that sequencing depth would affect the degree of clonotype sharing among donors. Sampling was restricted to blood, and TCR repertoires in tissues likely differ from the TCR repertoires found in blood. Across four donors, about 4.5% of naive CD4, roughly 3.4% of naive CD8, about 2.3% of memory CD4, and roughly 0.4% of memory CD8 clonotypes were shared. Estimated clonotype richness was generally larger for naive than for memory subsets. Clonotypes shared by all four sorted-subset donors showed higher generation probabilities than non-shared clonotypes. Because the study included only a small number of donors, the genetic and exposure-history diversity represented was limited.

Healthy HIV-negative adults with no recently reported acute infections or vaccinations were included as donors. Every donor was a Caucasian adult living in Nashville, Tennessee, USA. CD4+ T cells were enriched by magnetic negative selection; naive cells were then positively selected on CD45RA, and the negative fraction formed the memory subset. Blood was obtained by leukapheresis, after which PBMCs were separated by Ficoll-Histopaque density gradient centrifugation and cryopreserved in liquid nitrogen vapor phase. Analytical flow cytometry was used to check the purity and quantity of every magnetically sorted T cell population. Each sorted fraction had its genomic DNA isolated and then quantified by UV absorbance on a Nanodrop 2000c.

The sequence was collected from a man between 18 and 35 years old in good health. Some clones in this sample may be carry-over from other donors' samples. Here the chain combines TRBV7-6 and TRBJ2-2; 9 nucleotides in the junction match TRBD1. Material: naive CD4+ T cells from PBMCs. The cell subset or site tag for this specimen amounts to: CD45RA+ positively selected. The DNA is as follows: TGTGCCAGCAGCTCACTTCCGGGACAGGGAACCCTGACCGGGGAGCTGTTTTTT. The translation is CASSSLPGQGTLTGELFF.